Shown below are 4 T cell receptor beta chains from a single sample sequenced in a study of tumor-infiltrating lymphocytes in primary liver carcinoma. Investigators took RNA and DNA out together from 20-30 mg of unsorted bulk tissue. Researchers generated TCR beta cDNA from 500 ng of total RNA, relying on a constant-region primer. A slightly modified ARM-PCR protocol with three nested multiplex PCR rounds produced these TCR beta libraries. TRBV1-TRBV30 forward primers paired with a C-beta reverse primer were used in the first two PCR rounds, which ran about 11 cycles each. TCRdb processed the multiplex PCR reads anew with MiXCR; each CDR3 protein has one entry. The data show approximately 110,000 distinct CDR3 sequences, roughly three fifths seen once. Input material: liver tumor tissue from sampling region 1. Subset indicated: tumor region T1, superior pole. These receptors all come from a woman in her fifties or sixties with primary liver carcinoma and hepatitis B virus infection.

Points on this clonotype: A much larger clone differs by one base, so this may be a read error. The rearrangement joins TRBV12-3 or TRBV12-4 to TRBJ1-1; no definite D call. The CDR3 extends over 14 amino acids. CDR3 nucleotide sequence: TGTGCCAGCAGTCCGGCATACCTGAACACTGAAGCTTTATTT. This gives the protein CASSPAYLNTEALF.

V usage is TRBV11-2 and J usage is TRBJ1-1, with 10 bases matching TRBD1. V shed 7 bases, J shed 7 bases, and the junction held 12 bases outside the gene matches. This CDR3 contains 15 residues. Germline V gives CDR1 SGHAT, CDR2 FQNNGV. The CDR3 loop is CASNPRTGGDNEAFF. The DNA for the CDR3 is TGTGCCAGCAACCCAAGGACAGGGGGGGACAATGAAGCTTTCTTT.

This clonotype was seen once. The chain has TRBV5-1 and TRBJ2-1; TRBD2 aligns across 12 bases. The V gene end was trimmed by 1 base and the J gene end by 7 bases; junction bases not matched to a gene: 9. CDR3 length: 17 amino acids. CDR1 SGHRS and CDR2 YFSETQ come from the germline V gene. The CDR3 coding sequence is TGCGCCAGCAGCTTGTTTTCTAGCGGGAGGGCCGGTAATGAGCAGTTCTTC. This encodes CASSLFSSGRAGNEQFF.

On this clonotype itself: At one of its ends the junction is not consistent with the germline gene, which may arise from a read error. V gene TRBV4-2 combines with J gene TRBJ2-3, with 7 bases matching TRBD2. Germline V gives CDR1 LGHNA, CDR2 YNFKEQ. The CDR3 is 16 amino acids. The CDR3: CASSQGMAGEADTQYF. The DNA for the CDR3 is TGTGCTAGCAGCCAAGGTATGGCGGGAGAAGCAGATACGCAGTATTTT.